This T cell receptor (beta chain) was retrieved from a study of blood T cell repertoires in COVID-19. At the level of the study: PBMCs, B-cell-depleted T cells, or T cells were the source of the cDNA or gDNA that made up the material.

Assay used: immunoSEQ multiplex PCR; TCRdb lists only in-frame clones, some missing. The sample yields 300,000 to 450,000 clones, roughly 89% seen once. Trimming removed 7 bases at V and 8 bases at J, with 17 bases between. Germline-derived CDR1 and CDR2 are SQVTM and ANQGSEA. The CDR3 runs to 12 residues. The receptor was derived from an older woman with COVID-19, enrolled during active disease. This chain joins TRBV29-1 and TRBJ1-2, with D maybe TRBD1 (6 bases). The sequencing input was peripheral blood. The CDR3 reads CSARKGVVGYTF. Written as DNA, the CDR3 is TGCAGCGCCCGGAAGGGGGTGGTGGGCTACACCTTC. Full variable domain (rest looked up from reference TRBV29-1 and TRBJ1-2): SAVISQKPSRDICQRGTSLTIQCQVDSQVTMMFWYRQQPGQSLTLIATANQGSEATYESGFVIDKFPISRPNLTFSTLTVSNMSPEDSSIYLCSARKGVVGYTFGSGTRLTVV.